Presented here are 18 T cell receptor beta chains from one specimen sequenced in a study of CD8 T cells in Susac syndrome. cDNA came from about 0.46 to 1 ug RNA primed by random hexamers. MiXCR, applied by TCRdb to the immunoSEQ multiplex PCR reads, yields one record per CDR3 protein. The table records approximately 74,000 distinct CDR3 sequences, 85% to 95% of them present only once. Sequencing used CD4+ T cells from PBMCs. The origin of the receptors is a human donor with Susac syndrome.

The chain links TRBV6-2 or TRBV6-3 to TRBJ2-7; D is uncertain. Germline CDR1 MNHEY, CDR2 SVGEGT. The CDR3 runs to 13 residues. The V and J ends lost 8 bases and 6 bases respectively, with 17 bases between them. This chain's CDR3 is CASRAPGKGEQYF. The CDR3 DNA reads TGTGCCAGCCGGGCACCGGGCAAGGGCGAGCAGTACTTC.

V is TRBV5-4 and J is TRBJ2-3; no definite D call. Trimming removed 1 base at V and 1 base at J, with 13 bases between. This CDR3 is 16 amino acids long. Germline CDR1 SGHNT, CDR2 YYREEE (reference sequence). CDR3 bases: TGTGCCAGCAGCTTGAAGCAACTCGCAGGCACAGATACGCAGTATTTT. This encodes CASSLKQLAGTDTQYF. The entire variable domain, with the rest obtained from reference TRBV5-4 and TRBJ2-3, is as follows: ETGVTQSPTHLIKTRGQQVTLRCSSQSGHNTVSWYQQALGQGPQFIFQYYREEENGRGNFPPRFSGLQFPNYSSELNVNALELDDSALYLCASSLKQLAGTDTQYFGPGTRLTVL.

The chain combines TRBV18 with TRBJ2-1, with D hard to call. V was trimmed by 0 bases and J by 3 bases, leaving 9 bases between them. The CDR3 is 15 residues long. Looked up from germline, CDR1 is KGHSH and CDR2 is LQKENI. The DNA for the CDR3 is TGTGCCAGCTCACCACCGGGTAGAAACTACAATGAGCAGTTCTTC. Its translation is CASSPPGRNYNEQFF. Full variable domain (outside the CDR3, taken from reference TRBV18 and TRBJ2-1): NAGVMQNPRHLVRRRGQEARLRCSPMKGHSHVYWYRQLPEEGLKFMVYLQKENIIDESGMPKERFSAEFPKEGPSILRIQQVVRGDSAAYFCASSPPGRNYNEQFFGPGTRLTVL.

This chain links TRBV24-1 with TRBJ2-1, with D perhaps given as TRBD1 or TRBD2 (6 bases each). V lost 4 bases to trimming and J lost 5 bases, with 17 bases between them. CDR3 length equals 16 residues. The germline gives CDR1 KGHDR, CDR2 SFDVKD. The CDR3 loop is CATSDGGGLGNNEQFF. CDR3 DNA: TGTGCCACCAGTGACGGAGGGGGTTTGGGGAACAATGAGCAGTTCTTC.

The gene calls are TRBV9 and TRBJ2-7; D might be TRBD1 (6 bases). This CDR3 is built from 17 residues. V was cut by 2 bases and J by 2 bases, with 20 bases left in between. Germline V gene data show CDR1 as SGDLS and CDR2 as YYNGEE. CDR3 amino acids: CASSVGGWTDAAYEQYF. CDR3 DNA: TGTGCCAGCAGCGTGGGTGGGTGGACAGATGCAGCCTACGAGCAGTACTTC.

The sample holds one count of this clonotype. This chain joins TRBV3-1 and TRBJ2-7; 7 bases are shared with TRBD2. CDR3 length: 12 amino acids. V was pared by 1 base and J by 12 bases, with 6 bases of the junction left unmatched. Germline V gene sequence: CDR1 LGHDT, CDR2 YNNKEL (reference sequence). Here the CDR3 DNA reads TGTGCCAGCAGCCAAGCACGCGGGAGCATGTACTTC. Translation: CASSQARGSMYF.

This clonotype was detected once. V gene TRBV29-1 combines with J gene TRBJ1-1; D remains unclear. Germline assignment: CDR1 SQVTM and CDR2 ANQGSEA. V lost 4 bases, J lost 0 bases, and 6 bases lay in between. The CDR3 contains 12 residues. CDR3 amino acids: CSVASMNTEAFF. The CDR3 DNA reads as TGCAGCGTTGCCAGCATGAACACTGAAGCTTTCTTT.

The rearrangement uses TRBV5-4 and TRBJ2-3; D gene unclear. Germline CDR1 and CDR2: SGHNT and YYREEE (reference sequence). The V gene lost 0 bases and the J gene lost 4 bases, with 12 bases spanning the gap. The CDR3 runs 15 residues. The CDR3: CASSLEQFNADTQYF. DNA of the CDR3: TGTGCCAGCAGCTTGGAACAGTTTAATGCAGATACGCAGTATTTT. Complete variable domain (other parts from reference TRBV5-4 and TRBJ2-3): ETGVTQSPTHLIKTRGQQVTLRCSSQSGHNTVSWYQQALGQGPQFIFQYYREEENGRGNFPPRFSGLQFPNYSSELNVNALELDDSALYLCASSLEQFNADTQYFGPGTRLTVL.

There are a few counts of this clonotype. CDR3 nucleotides: TGTGCCAGCAGCCAAGTTACCGGGGAGCTGTTTTTT. Its protein product is CASSQVTGELFF. The J gene is TRBJ2-2, the V gene TRBV3-1; D remains unclear. Between the trimmed V and J ends, which lost 1 base and 5 bases, there was a span of 2 bases. Germline V lookup: CDR1 LGHDT, CDR2 YNNKEL (reference sequence). The length of the CDR3 is 12 residues.

The rearrangement links TRBV20-1 to TRBJ2-2; 11 nucleotides line up with TRBD2. CDR3 length equals 14 residues. Germline CDR1 and CDR2: DFQATT and SNEGSKA (reference sequence). The J segment lost 8 bases and the V segment lost 6 bases, leaving 8 bases of the junction unmatched. CDR3 sequence (DNA): TGCAGTGCCACACTAGCGGGAGCCTTTGGGGAGCTGTTTTTT. Translation gives CSATLAGAFGELFF.

This clonotype was counted once. For the CDR3, the DNA is TGTGCCAGCAGTTTCGAAAGGGGGGGAAGAGAAAAACTGTTTTTT. Its protein product is CASSFERGGREKLFF. J is TRBJ1-4 and V is TRBV27; D possibly corresponds to TRBD1 (6 bases). Trimming cost V 3 bases and J 8 bases, with 16 bases left between them. CDR3 size: 15 residues. The germline CDR1 and CDR2 sequences are MNHEY and SMNVEV (reference sequence).

V gene TRBV6-5 combines with J gene TRBJ2-1; the match to TRBD2 covers 10 bases. J gave up 6 bases and V 3 bases, and 11 bases lay outside the gene matches. Germline-derived CDR1 and CDR2 are MNHEY and SVGAGI. The CDR3 sequence is 17 residues long. The chain's CDR3 is CASSYTRLAGEVNEQFF. The CDR3 DNA reads TGTGCCAGCAGTTATACAAGACTAGCGGGTGAAGTCAATGAGCAGTTCTTC.

The chain joins TRBV12-3 or TRBV12-4 to TRBJ1-2, with a weak D call TRBD1 (6 bases). V was shortened by 6 bases and J by 0 bases, with 14 bases between the two germline ends. The CDR3 covers 15 residues. In DNA form, the CDR3 reads TGTGCCAGCAGCCGCGGGACACCCGCTAACTATGGCTACACCTTC. It specifies CASSRGTPANYGYTF.

The chain has TRBV3-1 and TRBJ2-1, with D unresolved. The CDR3 is 15 residues long. Trimming took off 1 base at V and 6 bases at J, with 13 bases between the two ends. Germline V lookup: CDR1 LGHDT, CDR2 YNNKEL (reference sequence). CDR3 protein: CASSQGGRPPNEQFF. The DNA of the CDR3 is TGTGCCAGCAGCCAAGGAGGTAGGCCCCCCAATGAGCAGTTCTTC.

The rearrangement links TRBV24-1 to TRBJ2-2, with D unclear. Trimming took 9 bases from V and 6 from J, leaving 10 bases between them. The CDR3 is made up of 12 amino acids. The germline V gene has CDR1 KGHDR and CDR2 SFDVKD. The CDR3 loop is CATAARSGELFF. CDR3 sequence (DNA): TGTGCCACCGCGGCCCGGTCCGGGGAGCTGTTTTTT.

This chain uses TRBV4-1 with TRBJ1-3, with D possibly matching TRBD1 (5 bases). Germline V CDR1 and CDR2: MGHRA, YSYEKL. The CDR3 has 19 amino acids. Trimming removed 1 base at V and 0 bases at J, with 19 bases between. For the CDR3, the DNA is TGCGCCAGCAGCCAAGTCGTAATTCCCGGACACCGCTCTGGAAACACCATATATTTT. This gives the protein CASSQVVIPGHRSGNTIYF.

V is TRBV10-3 and J is TRBJ2-7; TRBD1 matches 11 bases. V was clipped by 1 base and J by 5 bases; unmatched bases: 7. Germline V lookup: CDR1 ENHRY, CDR2 SYGVKD. The CDR3 has 16 residues. The CDR3 loop is CAISEFLGQGADEQYF. For the CDR3, the DNA is TGTGCCATCAGTGAGTTTTTAGGACAGGGGGCCGACGAGCAGTACTTC.

The rearrangement uses TRBV28 and TRBJ2-5; D ambiguous. Deletions cut 4 bases from V and 5 bases from J, with 8 bases between. The length of the CDR3 is 12 residues. From germline, CDR1 is MDHEN and CDR2 SYDVKM. CDR3 residues: CASSSPRETQYF. Written as DNA, the CDR3 is TGTGCCAGCAGTTCCCCAAGGGAGACCCAGTACTTC.